This TCR beta chain is drawn from a study of cytomegalovirus exposure and HLA in healthy donors. Findings and caveats of the study: Sequencing probably produced one cluster of sequence variants that were highly shared.

Comment on this clone: Its target is unknown.

It was with 60 Vbeta and 13 Jbeta primers that the PCR ran. Profiled with immunoSEQ multiplex PCR; TCRdb holds only in-frame clones, not every one. The data show 150,000 to 200,000 clones, roughly 77% seen once. The CDR3 contains 14 residues. Germline V gene lookup returns CDR1 SGHTA and CDR2 FQGNSA. The V end lost 6 bases, the J end lost 6 bases, and 15 bases lay between the germline ends. Sequencing used PBMCs. The TCR was taken from a woman in her 50s in good health and CMV-seronegative. The rearrangement joins TRBV7-2 to TRBJ2-1; tentatively, D is TRBD2 (5 bases). The CDR3 nucleotides read TGTGCCAGCAGATCATGGCGGGCGGGCAATGAGCAGTTCTTC. Translation: CASRSWRAGNEQFF.